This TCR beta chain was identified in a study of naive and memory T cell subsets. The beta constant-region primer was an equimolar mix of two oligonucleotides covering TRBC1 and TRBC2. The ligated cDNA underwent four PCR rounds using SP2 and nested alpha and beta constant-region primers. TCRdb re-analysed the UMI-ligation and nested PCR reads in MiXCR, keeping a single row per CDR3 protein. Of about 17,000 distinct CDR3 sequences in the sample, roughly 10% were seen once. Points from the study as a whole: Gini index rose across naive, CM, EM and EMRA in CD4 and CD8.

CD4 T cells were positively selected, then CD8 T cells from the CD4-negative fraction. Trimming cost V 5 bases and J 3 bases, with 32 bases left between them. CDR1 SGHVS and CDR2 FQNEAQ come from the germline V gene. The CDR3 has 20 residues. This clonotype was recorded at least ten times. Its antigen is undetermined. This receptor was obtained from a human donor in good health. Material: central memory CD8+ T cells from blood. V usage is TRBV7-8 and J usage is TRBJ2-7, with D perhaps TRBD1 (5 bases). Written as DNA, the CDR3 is TGTGCCAGCAGCCTCCCCCTGACAGAGGTTACAATTGGGTTCGGCTACGAGCAGTACTTC. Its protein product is CASSLPLTEVTIGFGYEQYF.